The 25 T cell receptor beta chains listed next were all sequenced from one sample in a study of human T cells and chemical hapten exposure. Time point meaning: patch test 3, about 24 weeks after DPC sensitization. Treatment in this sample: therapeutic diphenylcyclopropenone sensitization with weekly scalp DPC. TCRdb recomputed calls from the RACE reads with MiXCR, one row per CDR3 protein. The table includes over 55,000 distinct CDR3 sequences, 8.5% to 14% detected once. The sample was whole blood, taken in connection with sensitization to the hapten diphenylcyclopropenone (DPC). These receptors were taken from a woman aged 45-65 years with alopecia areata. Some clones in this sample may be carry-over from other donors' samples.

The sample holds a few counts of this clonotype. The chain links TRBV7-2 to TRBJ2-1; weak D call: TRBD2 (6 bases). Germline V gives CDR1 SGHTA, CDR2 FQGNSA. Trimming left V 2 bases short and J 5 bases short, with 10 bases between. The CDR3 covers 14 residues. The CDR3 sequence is CASSLRREDNEQFF. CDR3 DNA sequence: TGTGCCAGCAGCTTACGAAGGGAGGACAATGAGCAGTTCTTC.

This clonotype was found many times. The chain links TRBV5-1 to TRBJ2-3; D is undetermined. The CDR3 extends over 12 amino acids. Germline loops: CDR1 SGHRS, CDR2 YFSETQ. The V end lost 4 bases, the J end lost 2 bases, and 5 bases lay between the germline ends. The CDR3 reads CASSPPTDTQYF. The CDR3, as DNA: TGCGCCAGCAGCCCCCCCACAGATACGCAGTATTTT.

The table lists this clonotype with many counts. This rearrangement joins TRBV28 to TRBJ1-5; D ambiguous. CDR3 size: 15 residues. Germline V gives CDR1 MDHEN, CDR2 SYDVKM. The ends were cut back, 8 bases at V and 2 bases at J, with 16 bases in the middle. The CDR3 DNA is TGTGCCAGCCAAGACTACGAGAGGGGCAATCAGCCCCAGCATTTT. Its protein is CASQDYERGNQPQHF.

CDR3 region: CASSPSGTANNSPLHF. In DNA, the CDR3 is TGTGCCAGCAGTCCGTCCGGGACAGCCAATAATTCACCCCTCCACTTT. This rearrangement joins TRBV27 to TRBJ1-6; TRBD1 matches at 7 bases. This CDR3 comprises 16 residues. Germline CDR1 reads MNHEY; CDR2 reads SMNVEV (reference sequence). With V trimmed by 5 bases and J by 5 bases, 9 bases remained unmatched.

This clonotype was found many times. The CDR3 DNA is TGCAGTGCCCCGATCCCCCGGGGCGGGAACTATGGCTACACCTTC. The encoded protein is CSAPIPRGGNYGYTF. The chain carries TRBV20-1 and TRBJ1-2, with D possibly TRBD1 on 5 matching bases. CDR1 is DFQATT, CDR2 SNEGSKA, per germline (reference sequence). V lost 6 bases to trimming and J lost 2 bases, with 19 bases between them. The CDR3 totals 15 residues.

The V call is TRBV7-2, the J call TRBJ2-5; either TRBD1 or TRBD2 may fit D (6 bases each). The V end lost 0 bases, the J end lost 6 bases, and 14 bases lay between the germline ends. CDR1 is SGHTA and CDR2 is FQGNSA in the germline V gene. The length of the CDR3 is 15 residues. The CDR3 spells CASSLAAGEEKTQYF. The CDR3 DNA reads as TGTGCCAGCAGCTTAGCGGCAGGGGAGGAGAAGACCCAGTACTTC.

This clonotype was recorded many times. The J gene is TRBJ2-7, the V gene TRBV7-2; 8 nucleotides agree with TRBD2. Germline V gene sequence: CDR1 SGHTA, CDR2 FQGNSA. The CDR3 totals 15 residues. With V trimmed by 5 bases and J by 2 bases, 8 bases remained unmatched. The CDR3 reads CASSQVAGSTYEQYF. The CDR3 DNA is TGTGCCAGCAGCCAGGTAGCGGGATCTACCTACGAGCAGTACTTC.

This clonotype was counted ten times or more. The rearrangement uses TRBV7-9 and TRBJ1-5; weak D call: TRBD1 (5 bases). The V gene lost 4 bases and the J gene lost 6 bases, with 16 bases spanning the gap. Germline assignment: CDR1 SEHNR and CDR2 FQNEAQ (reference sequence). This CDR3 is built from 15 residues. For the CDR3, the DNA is TGTGCCAGCAGCTCACCAGGGTTTGGGCGTCAGCCCCAGCATTTT. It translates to CASSSPGFGRQPQHF. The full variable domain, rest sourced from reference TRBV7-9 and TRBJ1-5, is DTGVSQNPRHKITKRGQNVTFRCDPISEHNRLYWYRQTLGQGPEFLTYFQNEAQLEKSRLLSDRFSAERPKGSFSTLEIQRTEQGDSAMYLCASSSPGFGRQPQHFGDGTRLSIL.

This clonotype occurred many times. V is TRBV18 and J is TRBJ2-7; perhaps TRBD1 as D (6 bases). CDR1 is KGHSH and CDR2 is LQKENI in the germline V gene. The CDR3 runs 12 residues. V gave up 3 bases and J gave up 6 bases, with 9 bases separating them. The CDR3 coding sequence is TGTGCCAGCTCACCCGGGACATCCGAGCAGTACTTC. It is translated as CASSPGTSEQYF.

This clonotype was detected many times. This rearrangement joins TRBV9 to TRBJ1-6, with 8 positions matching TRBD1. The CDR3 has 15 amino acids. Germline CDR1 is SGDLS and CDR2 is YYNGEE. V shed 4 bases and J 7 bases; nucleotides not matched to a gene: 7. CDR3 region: CASSPGQGKNSPLHF. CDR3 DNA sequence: TGTGCCAGCAGCCCCGGACAGGGAAAAAATTCACCCCTCCACTTT.

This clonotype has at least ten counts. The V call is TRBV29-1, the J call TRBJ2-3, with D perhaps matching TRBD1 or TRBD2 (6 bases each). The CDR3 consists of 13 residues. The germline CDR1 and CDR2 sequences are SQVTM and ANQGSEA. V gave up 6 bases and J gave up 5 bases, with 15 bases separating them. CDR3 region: CSVTGAKGDTQYF. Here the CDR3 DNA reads TGCAGCGTAACGGGGGCCAAAGGAGATACGCAGTATTTT.

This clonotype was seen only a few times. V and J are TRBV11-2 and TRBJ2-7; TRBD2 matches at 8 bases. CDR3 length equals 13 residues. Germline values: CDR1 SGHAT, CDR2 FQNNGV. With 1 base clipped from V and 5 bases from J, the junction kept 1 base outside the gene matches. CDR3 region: CASSLGTSHEQYF. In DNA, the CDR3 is TGTGCCAGCAGCTTAGGGACTAGCCACGAGCAGTACTTC.

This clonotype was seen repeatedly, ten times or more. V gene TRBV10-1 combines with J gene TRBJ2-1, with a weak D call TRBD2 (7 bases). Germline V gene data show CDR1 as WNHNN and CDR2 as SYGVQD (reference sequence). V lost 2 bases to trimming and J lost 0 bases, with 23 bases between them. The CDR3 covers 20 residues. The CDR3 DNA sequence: TGCGCCAGCAGTGAGAGGGGGGGCGGAGGGCCCCGTAGCTCCTACAATGAGCAGTTCTTC. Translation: CASSERGGGGPRSSYNEQFF.

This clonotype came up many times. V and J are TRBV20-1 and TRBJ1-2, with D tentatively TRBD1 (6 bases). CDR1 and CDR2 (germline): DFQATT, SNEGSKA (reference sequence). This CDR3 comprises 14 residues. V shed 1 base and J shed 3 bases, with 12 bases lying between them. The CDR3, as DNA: TGCAGTGCTAGAGTCCTACAGGGCCACTATGGCTACACCTTC. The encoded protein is CSARVLQGHYGYTF.

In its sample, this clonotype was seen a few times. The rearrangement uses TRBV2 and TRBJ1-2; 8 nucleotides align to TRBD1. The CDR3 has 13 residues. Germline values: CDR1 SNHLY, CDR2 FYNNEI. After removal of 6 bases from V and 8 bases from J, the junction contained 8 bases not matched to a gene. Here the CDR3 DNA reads TGTGCCAGCAGCGCAGGGGGCGCCTGGGGCTACACCTTC. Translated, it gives CASSAGGAWGYTF.

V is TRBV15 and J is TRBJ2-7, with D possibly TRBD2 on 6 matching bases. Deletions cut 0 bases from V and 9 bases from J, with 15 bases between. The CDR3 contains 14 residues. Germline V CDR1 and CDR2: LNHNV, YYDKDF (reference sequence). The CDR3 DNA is TGTGCCACCAGCAGAGATCGGGGGACGGGTGTGCAGTACTTC. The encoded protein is CATSRDRGTGVQYF.

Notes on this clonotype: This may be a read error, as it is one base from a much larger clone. The CDR3 loop reads CASNQRQDQETQYF. As DNA, the CDR3 is TGTGCCAGCAACCAAAGACAGGACCAAGAGACCCAGTACTTC. The V and J genes are TRBV3-1 and TRBJ2-5; TRBD1 is a possible D gene (6 bases). This CDR3 has 14 amino acids. Germline lookup yields CDR1 LGHDT and CDR2 YNNKEL (reference sequence).

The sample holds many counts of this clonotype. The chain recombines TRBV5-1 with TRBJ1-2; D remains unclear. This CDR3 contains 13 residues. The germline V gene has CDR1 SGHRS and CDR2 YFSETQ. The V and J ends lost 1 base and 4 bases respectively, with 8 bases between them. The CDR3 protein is CASSLSGTYGYTF. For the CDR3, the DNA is TGCGCCAGCAGCTTGAGCGGAACCTATGGCTACACCTTC.

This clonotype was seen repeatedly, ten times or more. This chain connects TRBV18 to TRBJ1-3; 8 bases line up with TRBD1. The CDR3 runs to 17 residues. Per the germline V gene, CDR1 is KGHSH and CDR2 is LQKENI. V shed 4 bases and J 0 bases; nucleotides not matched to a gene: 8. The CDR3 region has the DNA TGTGCCAGCTCACTGGGACAGGCTTACGGCTCTGGAAACACCATATATTTT. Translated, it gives CASSLGQAYGSGNTIYF.

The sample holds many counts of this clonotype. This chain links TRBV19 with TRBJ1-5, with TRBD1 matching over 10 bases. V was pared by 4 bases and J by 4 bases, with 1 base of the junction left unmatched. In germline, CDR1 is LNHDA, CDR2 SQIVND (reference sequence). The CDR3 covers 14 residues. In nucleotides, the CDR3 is TGTGCCAGTAGTAGGGACAGGGGTAATCAGCCCCAGCATTTT. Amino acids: CASSRDRGNQPQHF.

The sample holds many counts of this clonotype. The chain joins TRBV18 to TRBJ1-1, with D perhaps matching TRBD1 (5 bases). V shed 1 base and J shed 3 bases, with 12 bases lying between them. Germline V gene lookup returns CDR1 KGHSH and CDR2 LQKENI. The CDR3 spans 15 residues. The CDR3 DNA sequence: TGTGCCAGCTCACCACTACGAACAGGTGACACTGAAGCTTTCTTT. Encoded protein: CASSPLRTGDTEAFF.

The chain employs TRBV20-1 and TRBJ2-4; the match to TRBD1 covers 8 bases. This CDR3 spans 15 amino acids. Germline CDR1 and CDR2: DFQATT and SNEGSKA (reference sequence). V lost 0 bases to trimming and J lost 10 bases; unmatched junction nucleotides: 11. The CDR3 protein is CSARDRRQGTAIQYF. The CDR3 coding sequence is TGCAGTGCTAGAGATAGGAGACAGGGGACGGCAATTCAGTACTTC.

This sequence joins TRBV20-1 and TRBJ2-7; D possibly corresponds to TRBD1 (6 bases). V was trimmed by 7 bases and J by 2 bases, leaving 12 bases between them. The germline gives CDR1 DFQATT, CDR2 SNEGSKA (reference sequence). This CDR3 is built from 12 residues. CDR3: CSVRDTTYEQYF. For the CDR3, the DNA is TGCAGTGTCCGGGACACCACCTACGAGCAGTACTTC.

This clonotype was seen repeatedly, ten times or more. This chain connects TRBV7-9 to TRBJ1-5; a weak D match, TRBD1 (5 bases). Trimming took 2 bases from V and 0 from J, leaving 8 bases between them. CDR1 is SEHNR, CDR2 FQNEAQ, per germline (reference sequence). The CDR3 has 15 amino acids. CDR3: CASSLTQDSNQPQHF. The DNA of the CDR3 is TGTGCCAGCAGCTTAACACAGGATAGCAATCAGCCCCAGCATTTT.

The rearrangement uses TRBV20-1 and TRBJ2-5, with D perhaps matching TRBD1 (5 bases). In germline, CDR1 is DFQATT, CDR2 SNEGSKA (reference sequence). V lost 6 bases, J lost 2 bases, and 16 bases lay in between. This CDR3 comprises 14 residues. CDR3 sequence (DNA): TGCAGTGCGTCGACAGATAATGATCAAGAGACCCAGTACTTC. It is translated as CSASTDNDQETQYF.